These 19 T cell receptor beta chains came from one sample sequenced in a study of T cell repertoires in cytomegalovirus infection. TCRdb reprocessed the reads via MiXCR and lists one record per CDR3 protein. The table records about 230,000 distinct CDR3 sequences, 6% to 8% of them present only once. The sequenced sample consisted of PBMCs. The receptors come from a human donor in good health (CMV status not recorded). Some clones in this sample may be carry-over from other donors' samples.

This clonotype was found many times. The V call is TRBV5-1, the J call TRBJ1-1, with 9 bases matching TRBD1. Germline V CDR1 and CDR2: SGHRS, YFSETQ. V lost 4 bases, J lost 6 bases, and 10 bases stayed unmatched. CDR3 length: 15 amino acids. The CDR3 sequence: CASSIGTGSYAEAFF. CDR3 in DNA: TGCGCCAGCAGCATCGGGACAGGGAGTTACGCTGAAGCTTTCTTT. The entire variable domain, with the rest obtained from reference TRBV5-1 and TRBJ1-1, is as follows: KAGVTQTPRYLIKTRGQQVTLSCSPISGHRSVSWYQQTPGQGLQFLFEYFSETQRNKGNFPGRFSGRQFSNSRSEMNVSTLELGDSALYLCASSIGTGSYAEAFFGQGTRLTVV.

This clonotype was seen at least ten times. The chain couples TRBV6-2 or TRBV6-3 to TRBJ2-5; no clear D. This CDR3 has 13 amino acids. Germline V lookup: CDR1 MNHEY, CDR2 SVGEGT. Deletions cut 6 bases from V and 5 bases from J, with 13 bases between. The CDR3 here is CASSPIAMETQYF. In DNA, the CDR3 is TGTGCCAGCAGCCCCATCGCAATGGAGACCCAGTACTTC.

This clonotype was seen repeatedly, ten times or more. The CDR3 loop is CASSNGLAYEQYF. The CDR3 DNA reads as TGTGCCAGCAGTAACGGACTAGCCTACGAGCAGTACTTC. The V and J genes are TRBV12-3 or TRBV12-4 and TRBJ2-7; 7 bases agree with TRBD2. The length of the CDR3 is 13 residues. Germline trimming cut 5 bases from V and 2 bases from J; bases unmatched to any gene: 3.

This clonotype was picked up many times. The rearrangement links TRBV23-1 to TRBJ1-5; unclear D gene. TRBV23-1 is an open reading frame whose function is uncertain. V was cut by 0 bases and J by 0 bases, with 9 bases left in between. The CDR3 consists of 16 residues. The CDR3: CASSQSSIYSNQPQHF. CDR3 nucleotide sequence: TGCGCCAGCAGTCAATCGTCAATCTATAGCAATCAGCCCCAGCATTTT.

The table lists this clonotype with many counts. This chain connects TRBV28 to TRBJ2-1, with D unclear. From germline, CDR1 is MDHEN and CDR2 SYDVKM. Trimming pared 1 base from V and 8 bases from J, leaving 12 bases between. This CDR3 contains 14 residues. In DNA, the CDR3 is TGTGCCAGCAGTTTATCGCCGGCCGGACATGAGCAGTTCTTC. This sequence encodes CASSLSPAGHEQFF.

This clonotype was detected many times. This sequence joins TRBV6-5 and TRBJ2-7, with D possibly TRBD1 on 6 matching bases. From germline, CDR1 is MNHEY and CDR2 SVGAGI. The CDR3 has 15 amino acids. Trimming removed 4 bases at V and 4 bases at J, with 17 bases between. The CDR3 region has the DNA TGTGCCAGCAGTTCCCGGGTCAGGGGACCGTACGAGCAGTACTTC. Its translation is CASSSRVRGPYEQYF.

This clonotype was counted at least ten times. CDR3 loop: CASSPQRPSEKLFF. The CDR3 nucleotides are TGTGCCAGCAGCCCCCAGAGGCCCTCTGAAAAACTGTTTTTT. This chain connects TRBV12-3 or TRBV12-4 to TRBJ1-4; D ambiguous. This CDR3 is built from 14 residues. V lost 6 bases, J lost 7 bases, and 15 bases lay in between.

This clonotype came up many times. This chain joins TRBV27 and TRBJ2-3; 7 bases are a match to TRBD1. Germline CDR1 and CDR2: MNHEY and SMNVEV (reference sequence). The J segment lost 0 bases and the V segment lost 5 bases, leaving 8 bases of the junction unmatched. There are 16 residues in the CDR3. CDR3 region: CASSPFRDRSTDTQYF. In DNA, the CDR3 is TGTGCCAGCAGTCCCTTCCGGGACAGAAGCACAGATACGCAGTATTTT.

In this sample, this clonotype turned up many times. This CDR3 reads CASSYERGTQPQHF. CDR3 nucleotide sequence: TGTGCCAGCAGTTACGAGAGGGGGACTCAGCCCCAGCATTTT. The rearrangement links TRBV6-5 to TRBJ1-5, with D perhaps matching TRBD1 (6 bases). The CDR3 runs to 14 residues. Trimming stripped 2 bases from V and 6 bases from J, with 11 bases between. Germline V gene lookup returns CDR1 MNHEY and CDR2 SVGAGI.

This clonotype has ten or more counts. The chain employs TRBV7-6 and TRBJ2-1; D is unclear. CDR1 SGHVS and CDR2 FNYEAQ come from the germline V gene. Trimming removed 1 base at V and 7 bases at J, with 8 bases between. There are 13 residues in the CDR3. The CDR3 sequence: CASSLEDRNEQFF. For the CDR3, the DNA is TGTGCCAGCAGCTTAGAAGATCGGAATGAGCAGTTCTTC.

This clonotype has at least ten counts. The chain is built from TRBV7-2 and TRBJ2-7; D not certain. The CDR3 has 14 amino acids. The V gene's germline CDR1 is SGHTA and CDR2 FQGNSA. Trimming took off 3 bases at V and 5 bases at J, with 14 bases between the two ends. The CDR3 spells CASSFISRLDEQYF. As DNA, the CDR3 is TGTGCCAGCAGCTTTATATCTCGACTCGACGAGCAGTACTTC.

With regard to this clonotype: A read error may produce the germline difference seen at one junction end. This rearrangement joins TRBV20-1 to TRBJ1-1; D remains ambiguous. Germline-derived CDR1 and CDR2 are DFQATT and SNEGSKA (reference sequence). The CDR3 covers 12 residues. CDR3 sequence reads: CSARDVVTEAFF. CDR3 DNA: TGTAGTGCTAGAGATGTGGTGACTGAAGCTTTCTTT.

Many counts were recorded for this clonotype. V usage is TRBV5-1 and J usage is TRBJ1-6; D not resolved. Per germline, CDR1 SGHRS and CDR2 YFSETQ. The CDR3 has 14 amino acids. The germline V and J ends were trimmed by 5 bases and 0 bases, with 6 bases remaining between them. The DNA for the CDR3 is TGCGCCAGCAGAGAGGGCTCCTATAATTCACCCCTCCACTTT. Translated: CASREGSYNSPLHF.

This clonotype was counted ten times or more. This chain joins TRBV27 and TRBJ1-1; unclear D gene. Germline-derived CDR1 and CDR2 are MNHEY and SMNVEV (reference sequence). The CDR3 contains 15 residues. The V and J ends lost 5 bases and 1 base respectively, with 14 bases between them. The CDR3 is CASSPGGVGNTEAFF. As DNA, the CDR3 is TGTGCCAGCAGTCCCGGTGGGGTGGGGAACACTGAAGCTTTCTTT.

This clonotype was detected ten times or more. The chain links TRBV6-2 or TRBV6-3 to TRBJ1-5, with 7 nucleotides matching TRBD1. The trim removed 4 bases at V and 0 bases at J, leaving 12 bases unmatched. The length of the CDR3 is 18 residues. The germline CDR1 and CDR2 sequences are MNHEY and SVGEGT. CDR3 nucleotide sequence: TGTGCCAGCAGTTCCCAGATCCGGGACAGCTATAGCAATCAGCCCCAGCATTTT. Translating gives CASSSQIRDSYSNQPQHF.

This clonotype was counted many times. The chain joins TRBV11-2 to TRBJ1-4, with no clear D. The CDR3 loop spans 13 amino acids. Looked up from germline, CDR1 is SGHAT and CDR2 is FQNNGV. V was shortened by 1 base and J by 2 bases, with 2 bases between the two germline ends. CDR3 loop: CASSLGTNEKLFF. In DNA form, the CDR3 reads TGTGCCAGCAGCTTAGGCACTAATGAAAAACTGTTTTTT. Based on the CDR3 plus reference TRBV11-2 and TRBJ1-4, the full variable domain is EAGVAQSPRYKIIEKRQSVAFWCNPISGHATLYWYQQILGQGPKLLIQFQNNGVVDDSQLPKDRFSAERLKGVDSTLKIQPAKLEDSAVYLCASSLGTNEKLFFGSGTQLSVL.

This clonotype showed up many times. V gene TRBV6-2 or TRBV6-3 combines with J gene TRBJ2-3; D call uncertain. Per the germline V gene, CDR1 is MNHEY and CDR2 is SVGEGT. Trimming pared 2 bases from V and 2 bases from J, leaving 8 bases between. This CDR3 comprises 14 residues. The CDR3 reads CASSYVTPTDTQYF. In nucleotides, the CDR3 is TGTGCCAGCAGTTACGTGACTCCCACAGATACGCAGTATTTT.

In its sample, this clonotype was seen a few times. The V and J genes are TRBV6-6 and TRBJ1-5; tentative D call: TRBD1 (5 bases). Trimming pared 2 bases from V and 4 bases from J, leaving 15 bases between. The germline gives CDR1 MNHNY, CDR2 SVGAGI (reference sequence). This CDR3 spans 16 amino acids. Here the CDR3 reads CASSYGQGRFNQPQHF. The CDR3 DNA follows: TGTGCCAGCAGTTACGGCCAGGGTAGGTTTAATCAGCCCCAGCATTTT.

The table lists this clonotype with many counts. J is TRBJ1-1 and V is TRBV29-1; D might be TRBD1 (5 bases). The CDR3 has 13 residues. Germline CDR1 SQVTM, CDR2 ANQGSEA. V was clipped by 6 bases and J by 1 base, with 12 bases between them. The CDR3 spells CSVGDDRNTEAFF. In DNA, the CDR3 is TGCAGCGTAGGGGACGACAGGAACACTGAAGCTTTCTTT. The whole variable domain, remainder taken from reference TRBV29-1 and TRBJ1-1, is SAVISQKPSRDICQRGTSLTIQCQVDSQVTMMFWYRQQPGQSLTLIATANQGSEATYESGFVIDKFPISRPNLTFSTLTVSNMSPEDSSIYLCSVGDDRNTEAFFGQGTRLTVV.